This T cell receptor beta chain was sequenced for a study of shared T cell receptors in the human thymus. There are 17 residues in the CDR3. Repertoires were generated with immunoSEQ multiplex PCR, while TCRdb's copy carries only in-frame clones and drops some. The sample lists roughly 560,000 clones, approximately 80% occurring once. The same data also went into a second study, on human thymus T cells. That publication notes: Each of the donors was a healthy Finnish infant who was undergoing open corrective cardiac surgery for congenital heart defects. Use of V and J genes seemed skewed within the thymic and blood repertoires.

Sequencing used thymocytes. This TCR was recovered from a boy less than two years old with a congenital heart defect. The chain links TRBV21-1 to TRBJ1-1; TRBD1 is taken as the D call from the table, unchecked against the DNA. TRBV21-1 is given as a pseudogene. The CDR3 region has the DNA TGTGCCAGCAGCAAGGGTGTGACAGGGGCTTTGGAGACTGAAGCTTTCTTT. As protein: CASSKGVTGALETEAFF.